These T cell receptor beta chains were read from a single sample in a study of T-cell reconstitution after alpha-beta-depleted transplantation in children. TCRdb called the PCR reads again in MiXCR, with one record for every CDR3 protein. The data show some 840,000 distinct CDR3 sequences, with roughly 15% seen just once and approximately 4.5% held by the top ten. The sample was PBMCs, mostly from graft donor cells, taken 360 days after TCRalphabeta/CD19-depleted stem cell transplant. The receptor set was obtained from a male patient younger than 18 who had a stem cell transplant for acute lymphoblastic leukemia, so the T cells may come from the graft donor. The CDR3 runs from the conserved cysteine through the conserved F or W. Each record gives: D gene, J gene, clone size, V gene, CDR3 protein, CDR3 DNA. A D gene is named only where the DNA matches it firmly. Size is omitted from some rows. Given values are once, few, many or a class for expanded clones.

D gene: NA
J gene: TRBJ2-3
clone size: few
V gene: TRBV7-9
CDR3 protein: CASSLGTIRSGPDTQYF
CDR3 DNA: TGTGCCAGCAGCTTGGGAACAATACGATCCGGCCCAGATACGCAGTATTTT

D gene: NA
J gene: TRBJ2-3
clone size: NA
V gene: TRBV5-1
CDR3 protein: CASSLSWREGATDTQYF
CDR3 DNA: TGCGCCAGCAGCTTGAGTTGGAGGGAGGGGGCCACAGATACGCAGTATTTT

D gene: NA
J gene: TRBJ1-1
clone size: many
V gene: TRBV5-1
CDR3 protein: CASSEVLNTEAFF
CDR3 DNA: TGCGCCAGTTCAGAGGTCCTGAACACTGAAGCTTTCTTT

D gene: NA
J gene: TRBJ2-3
clone size: few
V gene: TRBV5-1
CDR3 protein: CASSPDSVNTDTQYF
CDR3 DNA: TGCGCCAGCAGCCCAGATAGCGTAAACACAGATACGCAGTATTTT

D gene: NA
J gene: TRBJ2-1
clone size: many
V gene: TRBV6-2/TRBV6-3
CDR3 protein: CASSHHRGGLSYNEQFF
CDR3 DNA: TGTGCCAGCAGCCACCACCGGGGCGGACTCTCCTACAATGAGCAGTTCTTC

D gene: TRBD2
J gene: TRBJ2-5
clone size: NA
V gene: TRBV5-1
CDR3 protein: CASSFLAGAPEGETQYF
CDR3 DNA: TGCGCCAGCAGCTTTCTAGCGGGAGCCCCTGAAGGAGAGACCCAGTACTTC

D gene: TRBD1
J gene: TRBJ2-7
clone size: few
V gene: TRBV2
CDR3 protein: CASSQQGVSYEQYF
CDR3 DNA: TGTGCCAGCAGTCAACAGGGGGTCTCCTACGAGCAGTACTTC

D gene: TRBD2
J gene: TRBJ2-2
clone size: NA
V gene: TRBV27
CDR3 protein: CASSLSTGLAGGTGELFF
CDR3 DNA: TGTGCCAGCAGTTTATCGACGGGACTAGCGGGAGGAACCGGGGAGCTGTTTTTT

D gene: NA
J gene: TRBJ2-2
clone size: NA
V gene: TRBV5-1
CDR3 protein: CASRTSGGLTGELFF
CDR3 DNA: TGCGCCAGCAGAACTTCCGGGGGGCTCACCGGGGAGCTGTTTTTT

D gene: NA
J gene: TRBJ2-2
clone size: few
V gene: TRBV20-1
CDR3 protein: CSARLLWDTGELFF
CDR3 DNA: TGCAGTGCTAGACTTCTCTGGGACACCGGGGAGCTGTTTTTT

D gene: NA
J gene: TRBJ1-6
clone size: few
V gene: TRBV4-1
CDR3 protein: CASSQDRDNSPLHF
CDR3 DNA: TGCGCCAGCAGCCAAGACAGGGACAATTCACCCCTCCACTTT

D gene: TRBD1
J gene: TRBJ1-3
clone size: NA
V gene: TRBV29-1
CDR3 protein: CSVVTGAGNTIYF
CDR3 DNA: TGCAGCGTTGTGACAGGGGCTGGAAACACCATATATTTT

D gene: TRBD2
J gene: TRBJ2-3
clone size: once
V gene: TRBV7-8
CDR3 protein: CASSRAGGPEGEDTQYF
CDR3 DNA: TGTGCCAGCAGCCGAGCGGGAGGACCAGAAGGGGAAGATACGCAGTATTTT

D gene: TRBD2
J gene: TRBJ2-7
clone size: few
V gene: TRBV20-1
CDR3 protein: CSAGTSGSSREQYF
CDR3 DNA: TGCAGTGCCGGGACTAGCGGGAGTTCGAGGGAGCAGTACTTC

D gene: TRBD2
J gene: TRBJ2-2
clone size: many
V gene: TRBV15
CDR3 protein: CATSRDRGLAGGLWTGELFF
CDR3 DNA: TGTGCCACCAGCAGAGATCGGGGACTAGCGGGAGGGTTGTGGACCGGGGAGCTGTTTTTT

D gene: NA
J gene: TRBJ1-4
clone size: few
V gene: TRBV29-1
CDR3 protein: CSVGTNEKLFF
CDR3 DNA: TGCAGCGTCGGGACTAATGAAAAACTGTTTTTT

D gene: TRBD2
J gene: TRBJ2-5
clone size: NA
V gene: TRBV29-1
CDR3 protein: CSVTGLGQETQYF
CDR3 DNA: TGCAGCGTCACCGGACTAGGCCAAGAGACCCAGTACTTC

D gene: TRBD2
J gene: TRBJ2-2
clone size: many
V gene: TRBV20-1
CDR3 protein: CSARDPGGRAPGELFF
CDR3 DNA: TGCAGTGCTAGAGATCCGGGCGGGAGGGCACCTGGGGAGCTGTTTTTT

D gene: NA
J gene: TRBJ1-1
clone size: few
V gene: TRBV10-3
CDR3 protein: CAISDAYTEAFF
CDR3 DNA: TGTGCCATCAGTGATGCTTACACTGAAGCTTTCTTT

D gene: TRBD2
J gene: TRBJ2-1
clone size: once
V gene: TRBV19
CDR3 protein: CASSIDSGTSGRNEQFF
CDR3 DNA: TGTGCCAGTAGTATAGATTCTGGGACTAGCGGGAGGAATGAGCAGTTCTTC

D gene: TRBD1
J gene: TRBJ2-7
clone size: few
V gene: TRBV2
CDR3 protein: CASSSRDRGFSYEQYF
CDR3 DNA: TGTGCCAGCAGTTCCCGGGACAGGGGATTCTCCTACGAGCAGTACTTC

D gene: NA
J gene: TRBJ2-1
clone size: NA
V gene: TRBV20-1
CDR3 protein: CSARGDSFYNEQFF
CDR3 DNA: TGCAGTGCTAGAGGGGATTCGTTTTACAATGAGCAGTTCTTC

D gene: TRBD2
J gene: TRBJ2-1
clone size: NA
V gene: TRBV20-1
CDR3 protein: CSARGPGLAVRNEQCF
CDR3 DNA: TGCAGTGCTAGAGGCCCGGGACTAGCGGTTCGGAATGAGCAGTGCTTC

D gene: NA
J gene: TRBJ2-2
clone size: NA
V gene: TRBV2
CDR3 protein: CASKAEATNTGELFF
CDR3 DNA: TGTGCCAGCAAGGCAGAGGCGACGAACACCGGGGAGCTGTTTTTT

D gene: TRBD1
J gene: TRBJ2-2
clone size: NA
V gene: TRBV9
CDR3 protein: CASSGGDSHNTGELFF
CDR3 DNA: TGTGCCAGCAGCGGAGGGGACAGCCACAACACCGGGGAGCTGTTTTTT

D gene: NA
J gene: TRBJ2-3
clone size: NA
V gene: TRBV5-1
CDR3 protein: CASSLYFRGASTDTQYF
CDR3 DNA: TGCGCCAGCAGCTTGTATTTCAGGGGGGCTAGCACAGATACGCAGTATTTT

D gene: NA
J gene: TRBJ2-7
clone size: many
V gene: TRBV9
CDR3 protein: CASSASGAANYEQYF
CDR3 DNA: TGTGCCAGCAGCGCCTCTGGGGCGGCAAACTACGAGCAGTACTTC

D gene: TRBD1
J gene: TRBJ2-7
clone size: NA
V gene: TRBV5-1
CDR3 protein: CASSQQGAGYEQYF
CDR3 DNA: TGCGCCAGCAGCCAACAGGGGGCTGGGTACGAGCAGTACTTC

D gene: NA
J gene: TRBJ1-4
clone size: few
V gene: TRBV27
CDR3 protein: CASSPGEPATNEKLFF
CDR3 DNA: TGTGCCAGCAGTCCCGGAGAGCCGGCAACTAATGAAAAACTGTTTTTT

D gene: TRBD2
J gene: TRBJ2-7
clone size: few
V gene: TRBV29-1
CDR3 protein: CSVEDGGTSGRIDEQYF
CDR3 DNA: TGCAGCGTTGAAGATGGGGGGACTAGCGGGAGAATCGACGAGCAGTACTTC

D gene: NA
J gene: TRBJ2-6
clone size: few
V gene: TRBV20-1
CDR3 protein: CSARERALLSGANVLTF
CDR3 DNA: TGCAGTGCTAGAGAGCGGGCTCTACTCTCTGGGGCCAACGTCCTGACTTTC

D gene: NA
J gene: TRBJ1-1
clone size: NA
V gene: TRBV7-9
CDR3 protein: CASSPVFWATEAFF
CDR3 DNA: TGTGCCAGCAGCCCAGTCTTCTGGGCCACTGAAGCTTTCTTT

D gene: NA
J gene: TRBJ1-1
clone size: few
V gene: TRBV30
CDR3 protein: CAWGETEAFF
CDR3 DNA: TGTGCCTGGGGGGAGACTGAAGCTTTCTTT

D gene: NA
J gene: TRBJ1-4
clone size: many
V gene: TRBV28
CDR3 protein: CASSLTEKLFF
CDR3 DNA: TGTGCCAGCAGTTTAACCGAAAAACTGTTTTTT

D gene: TRBD1
J gene: TRBJ2-5
clone size: many
V gene: TRBV12-3/TRBV12-4
CDR3 protein: CASSKDRGETQYF
CDR3 DNA: TGTGCCAGCAGCAAGGACAGGGGAGAGACCCAGTACTTC

D gene: NA
J gene: TRBJ1-5
clone size: NA
V gene: TRBV5-1
CDR3 protein: CASSSRENQPQHF
CDR3 DNA: TGCGCCAGCAGCTCGAGGGAAAATCAGCCCCAGCATTTT

D gene: NA
J gene: TRBJ2-3
clone size: NA
V gene: TRBV20-1
CDR3 protein: CSAEPGTVARTQYF
CDR3 DNA: TGCAGTGCTGAACCGGGAACGGTGGCCCGTACGCAGTATTTT

D gene: TRBD2
J gene: TRBJ2-7
clone size: NA
V gene: TRBV29-1
CDR3 protein: CSVFSGAKSYEQYF
CDR3 DNA: TGCAGCGTTTTTAGCGGGGCCAAGTCCTACGAGCAGTACTTC

D gene: NA
J gene: TRBJ2-3
clone size: few
V gene: TRBV12-3/TRBV12-4
CDR3 protein: CASSKNRKRSTDTQYF
CDR3 DNA: TGTGCCAGCAGCAAGAACAGGAAGAGGAGCACAGATACGCAGTATTTT

D gene: NA
J gene: TRBJ2-2
clone size: NA
V gene: TRBV14
CDR3 protein: CASSHLITGELFF
CDR3 DNA: TGTGCCAGCAGCCACCTGATCACCGGGGAGCTGTTTTTT

D gene: TRBD1
J gene: TRBJ2-7
clone size: few
V gene: TRBV5-6
CDR3 protein: CASSFGARGQVYEQYF
CDR3 DNA: TGTGCCAGCAGCTTCGGTGCTAGGGGACAGGTCTACGAGCAGTACTTC

D gene: TRBD1
J gene: TRBJ1-1
clone size: NA
V gene: TRBV29-1
CDR3 protein: CSALGLDRYMNTEAFF
CDR3 DNA: TGCAGCGCCCTAGGGTTGGACAGGTACATGAACACTGAAGCTTTCTTT

D gene: TRBD1
J gene: TRBJ2-5
clone size: few
V gene: TRBV5-8
CDR3 protein: CASSLGQGAAETQYF
CDR3 DNA: TGTGCCAGCAGCTTGGGACAGGGGGCGGCGGAGACCCAGTACTTC

D gene: NA
J gene: TRBJ2-7
clone size: few
V gene: TRBV6-5
CDR3 protein: CASSSQGFSSYEQYF
CDR3 DNA: TGTGCCAGCAGTTCCCAGGGGTTTAGCTCCTACGAGCAGTACTTC

D gene: NA
J gene: TRBJ2-7
clone size: NA
V gene: TRBV10-3
CDR3 protein: CAISDITGTYEQYF
CDR3 DNA: TGTGCCATCAGTGACATCACAGGGACCTACGAGCAGTACTTC

D gene: TRBD2
J gene: TRBJ2-1
clone size: few
V gene: TRBV24-1
CDR3 protein: CATRPLLAGVPYNEQFF
CDR3 DNA: TGTGCCACCCGACCCCTCCTAGCGGGAGTCCCCTACAATGAGCAGTTCTTC

D gene: NA
J gene: TRBJ2-5
clone size: few
V gene: TRBV24-1
CDR3 protein: CATSDSYGTANQETQYF
CDR3 DNA: TGTGCCACCAGTGATTCCTACGGGACGGCGAATCAAGAGACCCAGTACTTC

D gene: TRBD1
J gene: TRBJ2-2
clone size: NA
V gene: TRBV20-1
CDR3 protein: CSARDGTVGELFF
CDR3 DNA: TGCAGTGCTAGGGATGGGACAGTCGGGGAGCTGTTTTTT

D gene: NA
J gene: TRBJ1-2
clone size: NA
V gene: TRBV19
CDR3 protein: CASSITPRTERNYGYTF
CDR3 DNA: TGTGCCAGTAGTATAACGCCTCGGACAGAGCGCAACTATGGCTACACCTTC

D gene: TRBD1
J gene: TRBJ2-2
clone size: NA
V gene: TRBV24-1
CDR3 protein: CATSDFPRQGSGTGELFF
CDR3 DNA: TGTGCCACCAGTGATTTCCCGCGACAGGGATCCGGCACCGGGGAGCTGTTTTTT

D gene: NA
J gene: TRBJ2-1
clone size: few
V gene: TRBV23-1
CDR3 protein: CASSQGTWETQFF
CDR3 DNA: TGCGCCAGCAGTCAAGGGACATGGGAGACGCAGTTCTTC

D gene: TRBD1
J gene: TRBJ1-1
clone size: many
V gene: TRBV12-3/TRBV12-4
CDR3 protein: CASSQPGTGNTEAFF
CDR3 DNA: TGTGCCAGCAGTCAGCCCGGGACAGGGAACACTGAAGCTTTCTTT

D gene: NA
J gene: TRBJ2-7
clone size: few
V gene: TRBV19
CDR3 protein: CASSIGQGASYEQYF
CDR3 DNA: TGTGCCAGTAGTATAGGTCAGGGCGCAAGCTACGAGCAGTACTTC

D gene: NA
J gene: TRBJ2-3
clone size: many
V gene: TRBV7-9
CDR3 protein: CASSLFGDTQYF
CDR3 DNA: TGTGCCAGCAGCTTGTTCGGGGATACGCAGTATTTT

D gene: NA
J gene: TRBJ2-2
clone size: NA
V gene: TRBV12-3/TRBV12-4
CDR3 protein: CASSLGSPTFTGELFF
CDR3 DNA: TGTGCCAGCAGTTTAGGATCCCCTACCTTCACCGGGGAGCTGTTTTTT